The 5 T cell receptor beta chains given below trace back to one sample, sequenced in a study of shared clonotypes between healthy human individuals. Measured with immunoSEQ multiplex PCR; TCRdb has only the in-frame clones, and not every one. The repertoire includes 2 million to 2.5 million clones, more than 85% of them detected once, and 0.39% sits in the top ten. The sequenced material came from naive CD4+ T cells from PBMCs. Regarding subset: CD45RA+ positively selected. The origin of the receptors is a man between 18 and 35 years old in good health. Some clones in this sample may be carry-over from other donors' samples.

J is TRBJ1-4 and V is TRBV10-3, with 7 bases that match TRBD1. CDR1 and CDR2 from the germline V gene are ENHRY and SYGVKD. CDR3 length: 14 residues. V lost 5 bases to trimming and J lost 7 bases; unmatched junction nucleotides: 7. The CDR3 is CAISSGTASEKLFF. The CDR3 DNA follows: TGTGCCATCAGTTCCGGGACAGCCTCTGAAAAACTGTTTTTT.

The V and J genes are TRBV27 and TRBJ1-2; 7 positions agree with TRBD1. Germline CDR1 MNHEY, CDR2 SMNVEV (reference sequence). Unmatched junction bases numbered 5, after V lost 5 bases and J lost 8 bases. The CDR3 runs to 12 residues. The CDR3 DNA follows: TGTGCCAGCAGTCCAGGGGGGGGCGGCTACACCTTC. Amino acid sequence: CASSPGGGGYTF.

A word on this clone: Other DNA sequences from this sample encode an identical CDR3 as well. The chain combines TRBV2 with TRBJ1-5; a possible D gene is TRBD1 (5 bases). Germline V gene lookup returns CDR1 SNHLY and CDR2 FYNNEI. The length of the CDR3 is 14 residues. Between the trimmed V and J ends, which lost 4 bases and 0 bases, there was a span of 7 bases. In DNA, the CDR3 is TGTGCCAGCAGTGGGACAAATAGCAATCAGCCCCAGCATTTT. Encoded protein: CASSGTNSNQPQHF.

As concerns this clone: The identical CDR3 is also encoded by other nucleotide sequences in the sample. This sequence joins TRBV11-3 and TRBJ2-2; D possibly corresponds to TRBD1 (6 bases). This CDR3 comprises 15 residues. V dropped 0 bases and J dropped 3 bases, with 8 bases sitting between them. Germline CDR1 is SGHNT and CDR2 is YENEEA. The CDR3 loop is CASSLDGTHTGELFF. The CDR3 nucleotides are TGTGCCAGCAGCTTAGACGGGACACACACCGGGGAGCTGTTTTTT.

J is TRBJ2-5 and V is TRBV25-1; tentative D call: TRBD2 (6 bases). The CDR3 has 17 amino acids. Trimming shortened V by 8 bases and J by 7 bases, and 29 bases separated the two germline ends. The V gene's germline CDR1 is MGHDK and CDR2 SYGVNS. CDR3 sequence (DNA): TGTGCCAGCTCTTCCGGGGGAAGCCCAGGGTGGTATGCGACCCAGTACTTC. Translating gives CASSSGGSPGWYATQYF. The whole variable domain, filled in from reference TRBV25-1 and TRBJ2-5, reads EADIYQTPRYLVIGTGKKITLECSQTMGHDKMYWYQQDPGMELHLIHYSYGVNSTEKGDLSSESTVSRIRTEHFPLTLESARPSHTSQYLCASSSGGSPGWYATQYFGPGTRLLVL.